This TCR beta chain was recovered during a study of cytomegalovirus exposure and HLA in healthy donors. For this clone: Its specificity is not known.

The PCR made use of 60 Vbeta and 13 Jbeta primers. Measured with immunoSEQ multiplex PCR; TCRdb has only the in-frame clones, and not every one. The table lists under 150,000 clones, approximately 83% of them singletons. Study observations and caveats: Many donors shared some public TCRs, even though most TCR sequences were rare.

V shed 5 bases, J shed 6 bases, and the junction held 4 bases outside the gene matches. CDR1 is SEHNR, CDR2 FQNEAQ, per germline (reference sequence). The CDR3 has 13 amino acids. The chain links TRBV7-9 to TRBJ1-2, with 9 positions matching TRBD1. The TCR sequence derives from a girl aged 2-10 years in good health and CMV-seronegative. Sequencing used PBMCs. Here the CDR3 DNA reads TGTGCCAGCAGCGATGGGACAGGGAATGGCTACACCTTC. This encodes CASSDGTGNGYTF.